Shown below are 10 T cell receptor beta chains from a single sample sequenced in a study of shared clonotypes between healthy human individuals. The assay was immunoSEQ multiplex PCR, and TCRdb's table has in-frame clones only and misses some. This table has about 1 million clones, approximately 72% appearing once. The sample comprised memory CD4+ T cells sorted from blood. Described subset: CD45RA-negative fraction. These receptors originate from a man between 18 and 29 years old in good health.

This clone was seen a handful of times. The gene calls are TRBV5-1 and TRBJ2-7; 9 bases line up with TRBD1. V shed 5 bases, J shed 2 bases, and the junction held 8 bases outside the gene matches. CDR3 size: 15 residues. Germline CDR1 reads SGHRS; CDR2 reads YFSETQ. The CDR3: CASSFLGDRAYEQYF. The CDR3 bases are TGCGCCAGCAGTTTTCTGGGGGACAGGGCCTACGAGCAGTACTTC. Filled out from reference TRBV5-1 and TRBJ2-7, the complete variable domain reads KAGVTQTPRYLIKTRGQQVTLSCSPISGHRSVSWYQQTPGQGLQFLFEYFSETQRNKGNFPGRFSGRQFSNSRSEMNVSTLELGDSALYLCASSFLGDRAYEQYFGPGTRLTVT.

The chain links TRBV6-1 to TRBJ1-5; D uncertain. CDR1 MNHNS and CDR2 SASEGT come from the germline V gene. The CDR3 runs to 16 residues. Trimming left V 4 bases short and J 1 base short, with 14 bases between. The CDR3 DNA reads TGTGCCAGCAGTGGACGGCTAGGGAAAAGCAATCAGCCCCAGCATTTT. It translates to CASSGRLGKSNQPQHF.

The table lists this clone with a count of one. J is TRBJ2-5 and V is TRBV10-2; D uncertain. Germline V CDR1 and CDR2: WSHSY, SAAADI. The CDR3 is 12 residues long. Between the trimmed V and J ends, which lost 6 bases and 4 bases, there was a span of 9 bases. As DNA, the CDR3 is TGCGCCAGCAGGACCCTGGGAGAGACCCAGTACTTC. It codes for CASRTLGETQYF.

This chain links TRBV6-5 with TRBJ2-7; 8 bases line up with TRBD2. V lost 5 bases and J lost 4; bases outside the gene matches: 7. This CDR3 comprises 14 residues. Germline V gene sequence: CDR1 MNHEY, CDR2 SVGAGI. DNA of the CDR3: TGTGCCAGCAGTCGGACTAGCCTATCTTACGAGCAGTACTTC. Translating gives CASSRTSLSYEQYF.

The chain is built from TRBV7-9 and TRBJ1-5; 7 bases are shared with TRBD1. CDR3 length: 14 residues. Per germline, CDR1 SEHNR and CDR2 FQNEAQ (reference sequence). V shed 11 bases and J 2 bases; nucleotides not matched to a gene: 9. The CDR3 DNA sequence: TGTGCCGGGGGTACAGGGGAGGGCAATCAGCCCCAGCATTTT. Its protein product is CAGGTGEGNQPQHF.

DNA of the CDR3: TGTGCCAGCAGCCCGGGGGGCCGGGGGCAGTTCTTC. Translation gives CASSPGGRGQFF. The V call is TRBV28, the J call TRBJ2-1; maybe TRBD2 (7 bases). CDR3 size: 12 residues. The germline CDR1 and CDR2 sequences are MDHEN and SYDVKM. Trimming removed 6 bases from V and 12 bases from J, with 15 bases in between.

This chain joins TRBV2 and TRBJ2-2, with D perhaps matching TRBD1 (7 bases). The V and J ends lost 7 bases and 2 bases respectively, with 11 bases between them. The CDR3 runs to 14 residues. CDR1 is SNHLY and CDR2 is FYNNEI in the germline V gene. CDR3 sequence (DNA): TGTGCCAGCATGCGGGACAGAAACACCGGGGAGCTGTTTTTT. It codes for CASMRDRNTGELFF.

The chain employs TRBV18 and TRBJ1-1, with TRBD1 as a possible D gene (6 bases). V was cut by 3 bases and J by 3 bases, with 14 bases left in between. The CDR3 spans 15 residues. CDR1 and CDR2 (germline): KGHSH, LQKENI. This chain's CDR3 is CASSPTGGGDTEAFF. The CDR3 DNA sequence: TGTGCCAGCTCACCTACGGGAGGGGGGGACACTGAAGCTTTCTTT.

V and J are TRBV7-8 and TRBJ2-7; 9 positions agree with TRBD1. There are 15 residues in the CDR3. The V segment lost 5 bases and the J segment 3 bases; nucleotides outside the gene matches: 8. Germline V gene sequence: CDR1 SGHVS, CDR2 FQNEAQ. CDR3 in DNA: TGTGCCAGCAGCGCCAGAACAGGGGGCTTCTACGAGCAGTACTTC. It codes for CASSARTGGFYEQYF.

The CDR3 nucleotides are TGTGCCAGCTCACCAACGGAGGGCGGGGGCAAAAACATTCAGTACTTC. Protein sequence: CASSPTEGGGKNIQYF. The chain couples TRBV18 to TRBJ2-4; the match to TRBD2 covers 7 bases. V lost 2 bases to trimming and J lost 3 bases; unmatched junction nucleotides: 7. The CDR3 sequence is 16 residues long. Germline V gives CDR1 KGHSH, CDR2 LQKENI.